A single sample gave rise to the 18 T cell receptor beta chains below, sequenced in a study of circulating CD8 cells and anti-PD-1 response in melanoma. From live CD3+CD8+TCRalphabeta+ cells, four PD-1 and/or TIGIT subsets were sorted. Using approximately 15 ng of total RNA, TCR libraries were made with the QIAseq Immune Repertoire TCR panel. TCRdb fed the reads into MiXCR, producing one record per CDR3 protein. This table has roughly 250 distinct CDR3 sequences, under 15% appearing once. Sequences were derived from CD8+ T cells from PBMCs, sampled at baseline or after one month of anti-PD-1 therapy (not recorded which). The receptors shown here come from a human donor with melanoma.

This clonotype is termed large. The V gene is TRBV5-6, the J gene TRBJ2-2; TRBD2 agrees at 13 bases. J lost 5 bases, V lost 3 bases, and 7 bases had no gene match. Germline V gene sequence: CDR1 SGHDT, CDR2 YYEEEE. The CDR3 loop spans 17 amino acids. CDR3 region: CASSSQGLAGVTGELFF. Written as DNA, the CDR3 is TGTGCCAGCAGCTCCCAAGGACTAGCGGGGGTGACCGGGGAGCTGTTTTTT.

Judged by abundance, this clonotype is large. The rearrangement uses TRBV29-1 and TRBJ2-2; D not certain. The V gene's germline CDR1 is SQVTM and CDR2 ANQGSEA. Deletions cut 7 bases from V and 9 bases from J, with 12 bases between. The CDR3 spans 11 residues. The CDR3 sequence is CSGYLERELFF. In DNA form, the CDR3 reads TGCAGCGGCTATTTGGAAAGGGAGCTGTTTTTT.

The CDR3, as DNA: TGTGCCAGCAGTGAAACCCTCGGCCCCTACGAGCAGTACTTC. It specifies CASSETLGPYEQYF. The gene calls are TRBV2 and TRBJ2-7; D remains ambiguous. The V end was cut by 2 bases, the J end by 2 bases, with 10 bases between. This CDR3 is built from 14 residues. Germline V gene lookup returns CDR1 SNHLY and CDR2 FYNNEI.

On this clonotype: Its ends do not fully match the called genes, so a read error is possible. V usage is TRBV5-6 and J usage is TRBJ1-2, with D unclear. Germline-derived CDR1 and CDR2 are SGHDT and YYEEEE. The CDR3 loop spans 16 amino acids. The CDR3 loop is CASSLEVGSETYGYAF. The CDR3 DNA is TGTGCCAGTAGCTTGGAAGTTGGCAGTGAGACCTATGGCTACGCCTTC. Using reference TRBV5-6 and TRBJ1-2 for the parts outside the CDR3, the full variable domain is DAGVTQSPTHLIKTRGQQVTLRCSPKSGHDTVSWYQQALGQGPQFIFQYYEEEERQRGNFPDRFSGHQFPNYSSELNVNALLLGDSALYLCASSLEVGSETYGYAFGSGTRLTVV.

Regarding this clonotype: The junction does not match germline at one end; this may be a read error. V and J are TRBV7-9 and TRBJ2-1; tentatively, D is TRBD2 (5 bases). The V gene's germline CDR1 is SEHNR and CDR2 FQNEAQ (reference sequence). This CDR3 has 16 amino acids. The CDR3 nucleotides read TGTGCCAGCAGCTTGACGACTACCCCGTCGGGCAATGAGCAGCTCTTC. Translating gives CASSLTTTPSGNEQLF. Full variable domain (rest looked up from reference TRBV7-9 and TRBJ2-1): DTGVSQNPRHKITKRGQNVTFRCDPISEHNRLYWYRQTLGQGPEFLTYFQNEAQLEKSRLLSDRFSAERPKGSFSTLEIQRTEQGDSAMYLCASSLTTTPSGNEQLFGPGTRLTVL.

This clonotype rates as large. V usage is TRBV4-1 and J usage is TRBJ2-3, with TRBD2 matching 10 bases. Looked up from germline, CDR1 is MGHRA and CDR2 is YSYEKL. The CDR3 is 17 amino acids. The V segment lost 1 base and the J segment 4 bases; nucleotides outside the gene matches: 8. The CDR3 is CASSQGASGGASDTQYF. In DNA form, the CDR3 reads TGCGCCAGCAGCCAAGGGGCGAGCGGGGGGGCATCAGATACGCAGTATTTT.

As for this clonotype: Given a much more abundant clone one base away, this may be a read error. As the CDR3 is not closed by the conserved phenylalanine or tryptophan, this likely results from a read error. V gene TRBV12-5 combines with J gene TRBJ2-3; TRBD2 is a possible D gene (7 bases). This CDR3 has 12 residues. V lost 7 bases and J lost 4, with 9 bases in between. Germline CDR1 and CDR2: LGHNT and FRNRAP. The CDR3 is CASAGGPDTQYL. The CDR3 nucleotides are TGTGCTAGTGCCGGGGGGCCAGATACGCAGTATTTA.

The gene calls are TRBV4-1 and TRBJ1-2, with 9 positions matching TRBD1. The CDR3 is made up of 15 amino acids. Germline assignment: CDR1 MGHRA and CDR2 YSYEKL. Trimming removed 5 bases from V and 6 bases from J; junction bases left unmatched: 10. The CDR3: CASSYRDRVWDGYTF. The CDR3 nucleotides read TGCGCCAGCAGCTACCGGGACAGGGTGTGGGATGGCTACACCTTC.

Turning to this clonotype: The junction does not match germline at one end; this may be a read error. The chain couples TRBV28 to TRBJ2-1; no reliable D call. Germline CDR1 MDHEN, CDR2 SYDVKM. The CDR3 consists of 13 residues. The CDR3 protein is CASSPGLYNGQFF. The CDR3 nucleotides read TGTGCCAGCAGCCCGGGTCTATACAATGGGCAGTTCTTC.

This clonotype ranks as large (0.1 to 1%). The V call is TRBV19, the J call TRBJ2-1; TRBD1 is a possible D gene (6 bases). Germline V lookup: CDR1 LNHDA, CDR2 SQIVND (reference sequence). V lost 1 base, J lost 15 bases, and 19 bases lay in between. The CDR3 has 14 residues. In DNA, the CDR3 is TGTGCCAGTAGTATAGGGGCCCGTCTACAGGGCGCGTTCTTC. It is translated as CASSIGARLQGAFF.

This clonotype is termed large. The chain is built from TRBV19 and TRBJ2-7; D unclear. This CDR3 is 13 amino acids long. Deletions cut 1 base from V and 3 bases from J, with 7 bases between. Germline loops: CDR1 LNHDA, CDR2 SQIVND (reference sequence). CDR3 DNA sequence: TGTGCCAGTAGTATAGGTCACAGCTACGAGCAGTACTTC. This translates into CASSIGHSYEQYF.

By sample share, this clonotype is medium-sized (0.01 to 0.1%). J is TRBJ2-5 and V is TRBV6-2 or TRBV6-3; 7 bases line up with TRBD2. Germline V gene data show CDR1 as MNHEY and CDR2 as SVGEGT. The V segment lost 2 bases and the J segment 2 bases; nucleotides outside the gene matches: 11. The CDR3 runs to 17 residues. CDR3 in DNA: TGTGCCAGCAGTTACGACGTTCGAGCGGGGCAACAAGAGACCCAGTACTTC. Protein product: CASSYDVRAGQQETQYF.

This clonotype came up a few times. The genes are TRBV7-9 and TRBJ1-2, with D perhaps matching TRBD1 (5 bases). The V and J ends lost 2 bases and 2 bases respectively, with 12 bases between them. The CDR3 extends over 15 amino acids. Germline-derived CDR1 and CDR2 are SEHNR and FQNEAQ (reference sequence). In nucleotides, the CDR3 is TGTGCCAGCAGCTTACTCGGGACGGGGAACTATGGCTACACCTTC. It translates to CASSLLGTGNYGYTF.

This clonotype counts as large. The CDR3 coding sequence is TGTGCCAGCAGCTTACTACCCTGGACGTTAATCCCTTATGGCTACACCTTC. Amino acid sequence: CASSLLPWTLIPYGYTF. This chain joins TRBV7-2 and TRBJ1-2, with no clear D. This CDR3 region has 17 residues. Trimming shortened V by 2 bases and J by 5 bases, and 21 bases separated the two germline ends. CDR1 and CDR2 (germline): SGHTA, FQGNSA.

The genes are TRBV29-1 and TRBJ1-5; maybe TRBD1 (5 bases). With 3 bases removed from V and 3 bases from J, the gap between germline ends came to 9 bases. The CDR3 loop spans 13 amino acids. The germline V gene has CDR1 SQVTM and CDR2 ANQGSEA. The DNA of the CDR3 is TGCAGCGTTGATGAGGGGACCAATCAGCCCCAGCATTTT. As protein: CSVDEGTNQPQHF. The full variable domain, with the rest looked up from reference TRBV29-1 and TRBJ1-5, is SAVISQKPSRDICQRGTSLTIQCQVDSQVTMMFWYRQQPGQSLTLIATANQGSEATYESGFVIDKFPISRPNLTFSTLTVSNMSPEDSSIYLCSVDEGTNQPQHFGDGTRLSIL.

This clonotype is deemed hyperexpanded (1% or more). CDR3 bases: TGTGCTAGTGGCTCCGGATGGGGTGGCAATCAGCCCCAGCATTTT. Its protein is CASGSGWGGNQPQHF. This chain links TRBV12-5 with TRBJ1-5; D remains ambiguous. V lost 6 bases to trimming and J lost 2 bases, with 14 bases between them. This CDR3 is 15 amino acids long. Germline CDR1 is LGHNT and CDR2 is FRNRAP.

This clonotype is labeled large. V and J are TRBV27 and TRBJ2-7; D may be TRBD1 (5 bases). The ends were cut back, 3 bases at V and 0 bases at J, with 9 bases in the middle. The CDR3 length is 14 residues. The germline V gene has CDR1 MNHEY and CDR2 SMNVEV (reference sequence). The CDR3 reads CASSFGAGSYEQYF. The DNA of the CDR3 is TGTGCCAGCAGTTTTGGGGCAGGCTCCTACGAGCAGTACTTC.

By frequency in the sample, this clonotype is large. The CDR3 sequence is CASSPWGDSAYNEQFF. The DNA for the CDR3 is TGTGCCAGCAGCCCCTGGGGGGATAGCGCCTACAATGAGCAGTTCTTC. This chain connects TRBV5-5 to TRBJ2-1, with D perhaps matching TRBD2 (6 bases). Trimming took 4 bases from V and 2 from J, leaving 16 bases between them. The CDR3 loop spans 16 amino acids. The germline gives CDR1 SGHKS, CDR2 YYEKEE (reference sequence).